What follows is one T cell receptor beta chain and its context. Germline V CDR1 and CDR2: LNHDA, SQIVND (reference sequence). The CDR3 is 12 residues long. Trimming removed 5 bases from V and 10 bases from J, with 12 bases in between. How the authors handled the data: Using reference gene primer amplification, nucleated cell counts were estimated. Only in-frame clones appear in the TCRdb table, and some are missing; sequencing was by immunoSEQ multiplex PCR. V and J calls and clone size are as listed in that table; D and trimming were resolved from the DNA. The sample includes 99,000 or so clones, 70% to 90% of them seen just once. This sample is drawn from a study of blood T cell repertoires in COVID-19. Overall study: The samples span acute and convalescent COVID-19 from the United States, Italy and Spain. Sources were T cells, B-cell-depleted T cells, or PBMCs; the material itself was cDNA or gDNA.

This receptor was obtained from a human donor in a cohort sampled during active COVID-19. Sample: peripheral blood. V is TRBV19 and J is TRBJ2-1; the D is unclear. The DNA of the CDR3 is TGTGCCAGTAGTCCCCGCCCCAGGGAGCAGTTCTTC. It codes for CASSPRPREQFF.